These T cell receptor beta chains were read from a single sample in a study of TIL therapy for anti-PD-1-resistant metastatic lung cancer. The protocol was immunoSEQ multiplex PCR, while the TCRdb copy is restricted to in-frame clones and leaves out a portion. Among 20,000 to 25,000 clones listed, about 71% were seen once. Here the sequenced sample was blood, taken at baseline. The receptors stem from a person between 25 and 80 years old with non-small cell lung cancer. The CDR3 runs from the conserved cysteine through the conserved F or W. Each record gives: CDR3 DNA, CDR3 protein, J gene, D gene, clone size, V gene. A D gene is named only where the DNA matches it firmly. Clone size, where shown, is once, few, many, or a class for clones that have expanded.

CDR3nt: TGTGCCACCAGCAGTGGAGGTCATGAGCAGTTCTTC; CDR3aa: CATSSGGHEQFF; j_gene: TRBJ2-1; d_gene: .; abundance: .; v_gene: TRBV15
CDR3nt: TGCGCCAGCAGCCAATTGGACCTAATTAACTCTGGGGCCAACGTCCTGACTTTC; CDR3aa: CASSQLDLINSGANVLTF; j_gene: TRBJ2-6; d_gene: .; abundance: once; v_gene: TRBV4-1
CDR3nt: TGTGCCAGTAGTATAGGGACAGGGCGGACTGAAGCTTTCTTT; CDR3aa: CASSIGTGRTEAFF; j_gene: TRBJ1-1; d_gene: TRBD1; abundance: .; v_gene: TRBV19
CDR3nt: TGTGCCAGCAGCTTAACAGGGGGCAACACTGAAGCTTTCTTT; CDR3aa: CASSLTGGNTEAFF; j_gene: TRBJ1-1; d_gene: TRBD1; abundance: .; v_gene: TRBV7-3
CDR3nt: TGTGCCAGCAGTGAATTCATCGTTGGGTCGGACACTGAAGCTTTCTTT; CDR3aa: CASSEFIVGSDTEAFF; j_gene: TRBJ1-1; d_gene: .; abundance: .; v_gene: TRBV6-1
CDR3nt: TGTGCCAGTAGTATCGGGACAGTGCCGGCCGCTTTCTTT; CDR3aa: CASSIGTVPAAFF; j_gene: TRBJ1-1; d_gene: TRBD1; abundance: .; v_gene: TRBV19
CDR3nt: TGTGCCAGCAGTGAAGGACTGCCCGGGGAGCTGTTTTTT; CDR3aa: CASSEGLPGELFF; j_gene: TRBJ2-2; d_gene: .; abundance: .; v_gene: TRBV6-1
CDR3nt: TGTGCCAGCAGTTACTCGAGGTACAATGAGCAGTTCTTC; CDR3aa: CASSYSRYNEQFF; j_gene: TRBJ2-1; d_gene: .; abundance: .; v_gene: TRBV6-5
CDR3nt: TGTGCCAGCAGTGAAGCAGTAGCTTTCTTT; CDR3aa: CASSEAVAFF; j_gene: TRBJ1-1; d_gene: .; abundance: few; v_gene: TRBV6-1
CDR3nt: TGCGCCAGCAGCAGGAATCCCACAGGGGAGCAGTTCTTC; CDR3aa: CASSRNPTGEQFF; j_gene: TRBJ2-1; d_gene: .; abundance: .; v_gene: TRBV5-1
CDR3nt: TGTGCCAGCAGCCAAGATCGAAGGGTGTGGGGCTCTGGGGCCAACGTCCTGACTTTC; CDR3aa: CASSQDRRVWGSGANVLTF; j_gene: TRBJ2-6; d_gene: .; abundance: .; v_gene: TRBV14
CDR3nt: TGTGCCACCAGTGACCCCGCGGAATATCCGAAAACAACTTATAATTCACCCCTCCACTTT; CDR3aa: CATSDPAEYPKTTYNSPLHF; j_gene: TRBJ1-6; d_gene: .; abundance: .; v_gene: TRBV24-1
CDR3nt: TGTGCCAGCAGTTACCGGGACCCCGCCGGGCAGTTCTTC; CDR3aa: CASSYRDPAGQFF; j_gene: TRBJ2-1; d_gene: .; abundance: .; v_gene: TRBV6-5
CDR3nt: TGTGCCAGCAGCCAAGGGGCTTCTTGGGGTGAAAAACTGTTTTTT; CDR3aa: CASSQGASWGEKLFF; j_gene: TRBJ1-4; d_gene: .; abundance: .; v_gene: TRBV3-1/TRBV3-2
CDR3nt: TGTGCCAGCAGATGGGACATCAGACAGCCCCAGCATTTT; CDR3aa: CASRWDIRQPQHF; j_gene: TRBJ1-5; d_gene: .; abundance: .; v_gene: TRBV5-4
CDR3nt: TGCGCCAGCAGCTTTGGACCAGGGGGCAGTCAGCCCCAGCATTTT; CDR3aa: CASSFGPGGSQPQHF; j_gene: TRBJ1-5; d_gene: TRBD1; abundance: .; v_gene: TRBV4-1
CDR3nt: TGTGCCAGCAGTGAAGCCCGGGACTTTTTCCAGTACTTC; CDR3aa: CASSEARDFFQYF; j_gene: TRBJ2-5; d_gene: .; abundance: .; v_gene: TRBV6-1
CDR3nt: TGTGCCAGCAGTTTCGCCCAGGGACTTCAGTACTTC; CDR3aa: CASSFAQGLQYF; j_gene: TRBJ2-4; d_gene: .; abundance: .; v_gene: TRBV12-3/TRBV12-4
CDR3nt: TGTGCCAGCAGCGGTGGACAGGGGGCGGTTGAAAAACTGTTTTTT; CDR3aa: CASSGGQGAVEKLFF; j_gene: TRBJ1-4; d_gene: TRBD1; abundance: .; v_gene: TRBV11-1
CDR3nt: TGCGCCAGCAGCTTGAACCCCTTCCCCACAGATACGCAGTATTTT; CDR3aa: CASSLNPFPTDTQYF; j_gene: TRBJ2-3; d_gene: .; abundance: .; v_gene: TRBV5-1
CDR3nt: TGCGCCAGCAGCCAAGAAAGGTGGACATCCAACTATGGCTACACCTTC; CDR3aa: CASSQERWTSNYGYTF; j_gene: TRBJ1-2; d_gene: .; abundance: .; v_gene: TRBV4-3
CDR3nt: TGTGCCAGCAGCTTGCTCAGGGAGGAAAAACTGTTTTTT; CDR3aa: CASSLLREEKLFF; j_gene: TRBJ1-4; d_gene: .; abundance: .; v_gene: TRBV6-5
CDR3nt: TGTGCCAGCAGTTATGTCGGCGCGCAAGAGACCCAGTACTTC; CDR3aa: CASSYVGAQETQYF; j_gene: TRBJ2-5; d_gene: .; abundance: once; v_gene: TRBV6-5
CDR3nt: TGTGCCAGCAGCCTCGGAGGGTCAGGAGCCAAAAACATTCAGTACTTC; CDR3aa: CASSLGGSGAKNIQYF; j_gene: TRBJ2-4; d_gene: .; abundance: .; v_gene: TRBV7-9
CDR3nt: TGTGCCATCAGTGTTCTAAGCACAGATACGCAGTATTTT; CDR3aa: CAISVLSTDTQYF; j_gene: TRBJ2-3; d_gene: .; abundance: .; v_gene: TRBV10-3
CDR3nt: TGCGCCAGCAGCTTGGCCAGAGATACGCAGTATTTT; CDR3aa: CASSLARDTQYF; j_gene: TRBJ2-3; d_gene: .; abundance: .; v_gene: TRBV5-1
CDR3nt: TGTGCCAGCGCGGGACAGGGTGTTTCACCCCTCCACTTT; CDR3aa: CASAGQGVSPLHF; j_gene: TRBJ1-6; d_gene: TRBD1; abundance: .; v_gene: TRBV6-5
CDR3nt: TGTGCCAGCAGTGAGGGTACAGGGGGCGACTATGGCTACACCTTC; CDR3aa: CASSEGTGGDYGYTF; j_gene: TRBJ1-2; d_gene: TRBD1; abundance: few; v_gene: TRBV2
CDR3nt: TGTGCCAGCACCAACGGGGGAGACGGAAACACCATATATTTT; CDR3aa: CASTNGGDGNTIYF; j_gene: TRBJ1-3; d_gene: .; abundance: .; v_gene: TRBV6-1
CDR3nt: TGTGCCAGTAGTTTTCCGGGACAGGGGTACGAGCAGTACTTC; CDR3aa: CASSFPGQGYEQYF; j_gene: TRBJ2-7; d_gene: TRBD1; abundance: .; v_gene: TRBV19
CDR3nt: TGCGCCAGCAGCTTGCTGGCAGGGAGGAACACTGAAGCTTTCTTT; CDR3aa: CASSLLAGRNTEAFF; j_gene: TRBJ1-1; d_gene: .; abundance: .; v_gene: TRBV5-1
CDR3nt: TGCGCCAGCAGCTTCTACGGGAGACCGGACTACGGGCAGTACTTC; CDR3aa: CASSFYGRPDYGQYF; j_gene: TRBJ2-7; d_gene: .; abundance: .; v_gene: TRBV5-1
CDR3nt: TGTGCCAGCAGTTTCGACAGGGTTCCCTACAATGAGCAGTTCTTC; CDR3aa: CASSFDRVPYNEQFF; j_gene: TRBJ2-1; d_gene: TRBD1; abundance: .; v_gene: TRBV5-6
CDR3nt: TGTGCCACCAGCAGACCGGACAGTAACAATGAGCAGTTCTTC; CDR3aa: CATSRPDSNNEQFF; j_gene: TRBJ2-1; d_gene: .; abundance: .; v_gene: TRBV15
CDR3nt: TGTGCCAGCAGCCCGAGATCAGAGACCCAGTACTTC; CDR3aa: CASSPRSETQYF; j_gene: TRBJ2-5; d_gene: .; abundance: .; v_gene: TRBV9
CDR3nt: TGTGCCAGCAGTTTTCTAAAAAACATTCAGTACTTC; CDR3aa: CASSFLKNIQYF; j_gene: TRBJ2-4; d_gene: .; abundance: .; v_gene: TRBV12-3/TRBV12-4
CDR3nt: TGTGCCAGCAGTTTCGGGGACACCGGGCTCGTCTTC; CDR3aa: CASSFGDTGLVF; j_gene: TRBJ2-1; d_gene: .; abundance: .; v_gene: TRBV12-3/TRBV12-4
CDR3nt: TGCGCCAGCAGCCAACGTCAGGGGGCGCTCGGCTATGGCTACACCTTC; CDR3aa: CASSQRQGALGYGYTF; j_gene: TRBJ1-2; d_gene: TRBD1; abundance: .; v_gene: TRBV4-1
CDR3nt: TGTGCCAGCAGAGTAGGGACAACCCCTGAAGCTTTCTTT; CDR3aa: CASRVGTTPEAFF; j_gene: TRBJ1-1; d_gene: .; abundance: .; v_gene: TRBV2
CDR3nt: TGTGCCAGCGCCAGAGGGGGGCAGCAAGAGACCCAGTACTTC; CDR3aa: CASARGGQQETQYF; j_gene: TRBJ2-5; d_gene: .; abundance: .; v_gene: TRBV9
CDR3nt: TGTGCCAGCAGCTTAGGGCAGGGTCGCAGTGAAAAACTGTTTTTT; CDR3aa: CASSLGQGRSEKLFF; j_gene: TRBJ1-4; d_gene: .; abundance: .; v_gene: TRBV7-9
CDR3nt: TGTGCCTGGAGCGAACAGCCTACTAGGTTTGCCTTTATAATGCAGTATTTT; CDR3aa: CAWSEQPTRFAFIMQYF; j_gene: TRBJ2-3; d_gene: .; abundance: .; v_gene: TRBV30
CDR3nt: TGTGCCAGCAGTGAAAGGAGCGAGCGGGGGGAGCAGTACTTC; CDR3aa: CASSERSERGEQYF; j_gene: TRBJ2-7; d_gene: TRBD2; abundance: .; v_gene: TRBV2
CDR3nt: TGCAGCGTTGAAGAGCAGGACGGAACGAACACTGAAGCTTTCTTT; CDR3aa: CSVEEQDGTNTEAFF; j_gene: TRBJ1-1; d_gene: .; abundance: .; v_gene: TRBV29-1
CDR3nt: TGTGCCAGCAGCCCCCGACAGGGAAGAAATACGCAGTATTTT; CDR3aa: CASSPRQGRNTQYF; j_gene: TRBJ2-3; d_gene: TRBD1; abundance: .; v_gene: TRBV7-2
CDR3nt: TGCGCCAGCAGCCAAGTGCCATATGAGCAGTTCTTC; CDR3aa: CASSQVPYEQFF; j_gene: TRBJ2-1; d_gene: .; abundance: .; v_gene: TRBV4-1
CDR3nt: TGTGCCATCACCGGGGGCGCAGATACGCAGTATTTT; CDR3aa: CAITGGADTQYF; j_gene: TRBJ2-3; d_gene: .; abundance: .; v_gene: TRBV10-3
CDR3nt: TGTGCCAGCAGTCCCCCTTACGGGCCCGGCAATCAGCCCCAGCATTTT; CDR3aa: CASSPPYGPGNQPQHF; j_gene: TRBJ1-5; d_gene: .; abundance: .; v_gene: TRBV28
CDR3nt: TGTGCCATAACCAGAGGCTCTGGAAACACCATATATTTT; CDR3aa: CAITRGSGNTIYF; j_gene: TRBJ1-3; d_gene: .; abundance: .; v_gene: TRBV12-3/TRBV12-4
CDR3nt: TGTGCCAGCTCACAACCGGTCAACACAGATACGCAGTATTTT; CDR3aa: CASSQPVNTDTQYF; j_gene: TRBJ2-3; d_gene: .; abundance: .; v_gene: TRBV18
CDR3nt: TGTGCCAGCAGCGTTCAGGGGGTTAGCTCCTACAATGAGCAGTTCTTC; CDR3aa: CASSVQGVSSYNEQFF; j_gene: TRBJ2-1; d_gene: TRBD1; abundance: .; v_gene: TRBV9
CDR3nt: TGCGCCAGCACCCGTATGGGGAGGGGGAACACCGGGGAGCTGTTTTTT; CDR3aa: CASTRMGRGNTGELFF; j_gene: TRBJ2-2; d_gene: TRBD2; abundance: few; v_gene: TRBV4-1
CDR3nt: TGTGCCTGGGACTACAGGGGAGGTGGCTACACCTTC; CDR3aa: CAWDYRGGGYTF; j_gene: TRBJ1-2; d_gene: TRBD1; abundance: .; v_gene: TRBV30
CDR3nt: TGCGCCAGCCGGGGGGCTAACACCGGGGAGCTGTTTTTT; CDR3aa: CASRGANTGELFF; j_gene: TRBJ2-2; d_gene: .; abundance: .; v_gene: TRBV5-1
CDR3nt: TGTGCCAGCAGCCGGATTGGGACACCCTATGGCTACACCTTC; CDR3aa: CASSRIGTPYGYTF; j_gene: TRBJ1-2; d_gene: .; abundance: .; v_gene: TRBV14